The text below deals with one TCR beta chain. Its matching antigen is unknown. Some clones are missing from TCRdb's copy, which holds only in-frame ones; the method was immunoSEQ multiplex PCR. Found here are about 54,000 clones, around four fifths of them singletons; the top ten hold roughly 4%. Germline-derived CDR1 and CDR2 are LNHDA and SQIVND (reference sequence). This CDR3 spans 16 amino acids. After removal of 6 bases from V and 5 bases from J, the junction contained 12 bases not matched to a gene. Time point defined: week 35, safety follow-up. Doses of 300 ug of mutant IDH1 20-mer peptide were given with topical imiquimod. New IDH1-mutant, ATRX-lost WHO grade 3 or 4 astrocytomas occurred in donors. These data come from a study of a mutant IDH1 vaccine in newly diagnosed glioma. About the study: There were approximately 60% males and around 40% females among treated patients, whose mean age was about 40 years. Those enrolled had earlier been treated with radiotherapy, temozolomide, or both, mostly both. The study held visit V12 at week 35 and visit V13 at week 47.

The receptor was isolated from a woman between 18 and 30 years old with glioma. This chain connects TRBV19 to TRBJ1-4; TRBD1 matches at 7 bases. Here the sequenced sample was PBMCs, taken from a glioma patient whose treatment included an IDH1 peptide vaccine. This CDR3 reads CASRPSLGQANEKLFF. CDR3 sequence (DNA): TGTGCCAGTAGGCCGAGCCTAGGACAGGCAAATGAAAAACTGTTTTTT.